This T cell receptor (beta chain) was retrieved from a study of T cell responses to AZD1222 COVID-19 vaccine (dated by TCRdb to about 2021). Regarding the study in general: AZD1222 recipients given second doses at about 4 weeks or at about 12 weeks were pooled, since spike-specific TCR depth and breadth were not found to differ between the two schedules. Trial participants were enrolled by age into subgroups of 18-55, 56-69 and 70-plus years, and about 150, 27 and 61 TCR-sequenced participants, respectively, were included in these subgroups. A total of approximately 250 trial participants underwent TCR sequencing, of whom under 220 had received two doses of AZD1222 and approximately 25 had received two doses of the MenACWY control vaccine.

General study outcomes and caveats: Reportedly, almost half of the unique spike-specific TCRs recognized epitopes lying outside the regions that are mutated in the B.1.351 and B.1.1.7 variants. Most participants were white British and females outnumbered males, and the authors suggested that clonal diversity may have been underestimated. In the small 56-69-year group, the increase in depth fell short of significance, most likely because of low power. Because no day 14 peak-response samples were available, the repertoires could be characterized only after the peak T cell response. CD4 TCRs associated with the vaccine covered the entire spike protein, and the dominant responses were in regions 160-218 and 743-854. Only five or six AZD1222 recipients were SARS-CoV-2 seropositive at baseline, limiting conclusions about previously exposed vaccinees. After two AZD1222 doses, spike-specific TCR breadth and depth were significantly higher than at day 0 and than in MenACWY recipients.

The CDR3 regions of human TCRbeta chains were analyzed by immunosequencing. The study's processing was this. TCRs in the repertoires were compared against a reference library of SARS-CoV-2-specific TCRs that had been generated with the MIRA antigen-specificity platform. Breadth was defined as the fraction of unique TCRs that were SARS-CoV-2-associated. Depth was defined as the fraction of total T cells that were SARS-CoV-2-associated. Using the MIRA data, each spike-specific TCR was mapped to the spike region that the TCR reacts to and placed in a CD4 or CD8 class. Log10-transformed breadth and depth values were compared by one-way ANOVA with Sidak's multiple comparisons tests. TCRdb provides this immuneACCESS table in a form limited to in-frame rearrangements. Some clones are lacking; in checked studies, under half of them reflect an unresolved V gene, and why the rest are absent is not known. Clone size and the V and J calls come from that table; the DNA yielded D and trimming. Recorded for this sample are over 85,000 clones; roughly 86% of them occurred a single time. Less than 6% of the sample is taken by the ten largest.

Trimming costs V 3 bases and J 7 bases, and their ends lie 10 bases apart. The cysteine opens and the phenylalanine closes a CDR3 of 13 amino acids. Only the CDR3 portion is preserved as DNA: 39 bases, with reading frame beginning at the first base. The germline V gene specifies SNHLY as CDR1 and FYNNEI as CDR2. Taken with the paper, the label for time point translates to: baseline before first vaccination. Samples from vaccinated people were obtained from the UK trials COV001 and COV002, which included a single-blind randomized controlled phase 2/3 trial of AZD1222 (ChAdOx1 nCoV-19) in healthy adults. Trial participant PBMC samples were collected at day 0 and day 28 after the second dose for TCRbeta chain sequencing. On this clone: Its cognate antigen has yet to be identified. No base quality information exists; no much larger clone differs at one position.

Sample: peripheral blood, taken on day 0 of AZD1222 vaccination. Recombination linked TRBV2 to TRBJ1-5, with the D gene call left open. The origin of this receptor is an adult in good health. The DNA sequence is TGTGCCAGCAGTGAGGAGAGAGGACAGCCCCAGCATTTT. It translates to CASSEERGQPQHF.